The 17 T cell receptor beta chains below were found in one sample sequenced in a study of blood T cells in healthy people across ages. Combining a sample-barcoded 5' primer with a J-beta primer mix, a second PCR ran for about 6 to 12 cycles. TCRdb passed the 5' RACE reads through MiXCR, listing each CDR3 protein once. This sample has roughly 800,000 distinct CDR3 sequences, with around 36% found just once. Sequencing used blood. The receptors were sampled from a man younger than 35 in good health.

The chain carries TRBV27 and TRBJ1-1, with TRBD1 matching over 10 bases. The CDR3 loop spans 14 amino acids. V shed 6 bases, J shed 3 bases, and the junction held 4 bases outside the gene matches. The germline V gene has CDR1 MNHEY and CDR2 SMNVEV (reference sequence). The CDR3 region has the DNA TGTGCCAGCAGCGACAGGGGGCGGGACACTGAAGCTTTCTTT. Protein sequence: CASSDRGRDTEAFF.

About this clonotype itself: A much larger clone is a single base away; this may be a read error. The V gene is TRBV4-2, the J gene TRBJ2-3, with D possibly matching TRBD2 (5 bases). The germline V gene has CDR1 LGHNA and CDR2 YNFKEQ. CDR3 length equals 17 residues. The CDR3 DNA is TGTGCCCGCAGCCAAGATTTTACTAGTGGAAACACAGATACGCAGTATTTT. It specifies CARSQDFTSGNTDTQYF.

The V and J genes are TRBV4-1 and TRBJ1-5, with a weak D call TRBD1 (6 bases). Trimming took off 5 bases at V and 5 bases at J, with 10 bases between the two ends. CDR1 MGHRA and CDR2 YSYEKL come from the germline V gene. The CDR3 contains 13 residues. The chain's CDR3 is CASSADSYQPQHF. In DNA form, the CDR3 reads TGCGCCAGCAGCGCGGACAGTTATCAGCCCCAGCATTTT.

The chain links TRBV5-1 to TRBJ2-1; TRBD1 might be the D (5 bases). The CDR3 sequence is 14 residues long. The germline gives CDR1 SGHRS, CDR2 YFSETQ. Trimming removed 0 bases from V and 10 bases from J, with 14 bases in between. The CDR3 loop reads CASSLDRSSYEQFF. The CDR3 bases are TGCGCCAGCAGCTTGGACAGGTCTTCCTACGAGCAGTTCTTC.

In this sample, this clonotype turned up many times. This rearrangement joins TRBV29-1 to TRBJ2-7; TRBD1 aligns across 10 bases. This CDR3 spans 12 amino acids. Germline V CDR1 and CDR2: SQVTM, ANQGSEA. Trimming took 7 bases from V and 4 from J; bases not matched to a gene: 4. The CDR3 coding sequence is TGCAGCGCCGGGACAGGGGTTTACGAGCAGTACTTC. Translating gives CSAGTGVYEQYF.

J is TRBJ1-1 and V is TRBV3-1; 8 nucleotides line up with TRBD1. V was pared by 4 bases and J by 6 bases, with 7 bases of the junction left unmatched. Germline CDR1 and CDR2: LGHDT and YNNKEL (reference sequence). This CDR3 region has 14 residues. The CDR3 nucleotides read TGTGCCAGCAGCCTATCCTCAGGGGGCTCTGAAGCTTTCTTT. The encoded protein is CASSLSSGGSEAFF.

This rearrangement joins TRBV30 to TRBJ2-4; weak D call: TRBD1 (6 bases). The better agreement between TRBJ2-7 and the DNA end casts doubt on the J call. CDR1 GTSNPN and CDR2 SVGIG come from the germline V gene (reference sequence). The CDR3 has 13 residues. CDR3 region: CAWTQGPSYEQYF. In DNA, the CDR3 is TGTGCCTGGACACAGGGTCCCTCCTACGAGCAGTACTTC.

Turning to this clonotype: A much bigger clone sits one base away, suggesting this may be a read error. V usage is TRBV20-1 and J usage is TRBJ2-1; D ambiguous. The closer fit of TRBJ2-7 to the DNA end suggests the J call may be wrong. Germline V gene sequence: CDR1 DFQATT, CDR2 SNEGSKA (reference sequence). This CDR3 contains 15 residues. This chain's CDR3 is CSARDGDNAYNEQYF. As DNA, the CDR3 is TGCAGTGCTAGAGATGGAGACAATGCCTACAATGAGCAGTACTTC.

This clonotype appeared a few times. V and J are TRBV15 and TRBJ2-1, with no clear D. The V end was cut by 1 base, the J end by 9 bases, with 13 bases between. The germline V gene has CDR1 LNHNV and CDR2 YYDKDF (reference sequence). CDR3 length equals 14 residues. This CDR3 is CATSRVPQLGEQFF. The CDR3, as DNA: TGTGCCACCAGCAGAGTTCCACAGTTGGGTGAGCAGTTCTTC.

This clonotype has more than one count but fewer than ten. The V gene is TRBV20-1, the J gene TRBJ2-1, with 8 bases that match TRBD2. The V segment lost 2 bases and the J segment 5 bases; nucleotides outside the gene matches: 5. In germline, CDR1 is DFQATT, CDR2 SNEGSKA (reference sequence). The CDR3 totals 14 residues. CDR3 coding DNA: TGCAGTGCTAGACGGACTAGCCCCGACAATGAGCAGTTCTTC. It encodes CSARRTSPDNEQFF.

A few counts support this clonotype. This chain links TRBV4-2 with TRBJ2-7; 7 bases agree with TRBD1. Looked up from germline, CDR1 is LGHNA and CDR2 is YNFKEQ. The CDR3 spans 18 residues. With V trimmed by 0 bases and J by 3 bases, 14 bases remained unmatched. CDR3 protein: CASSQDLGQGQRLYEQYF. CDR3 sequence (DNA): TGTGCCAGCAGCCAAGATTTAGGGCAGGGACAGAGGCTCTACGAGCAGTACTTC.

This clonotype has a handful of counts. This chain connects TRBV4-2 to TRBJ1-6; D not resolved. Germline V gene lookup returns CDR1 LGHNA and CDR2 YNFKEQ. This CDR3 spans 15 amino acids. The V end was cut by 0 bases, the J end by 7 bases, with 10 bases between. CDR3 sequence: CASSQDHGRNSPLHF. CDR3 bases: TGTGCCAGCAGCCAAGATCATGGCAGAAATTCACCCCTCCACTTT.

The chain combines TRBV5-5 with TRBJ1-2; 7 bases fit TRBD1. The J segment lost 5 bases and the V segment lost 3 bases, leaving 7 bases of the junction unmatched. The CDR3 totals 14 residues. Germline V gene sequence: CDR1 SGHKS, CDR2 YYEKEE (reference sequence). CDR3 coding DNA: TGTGCCAGCAGCTCCCGGACAGGATCGTATGGCTACACCTTC. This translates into CASSSRTGSYGYTF.

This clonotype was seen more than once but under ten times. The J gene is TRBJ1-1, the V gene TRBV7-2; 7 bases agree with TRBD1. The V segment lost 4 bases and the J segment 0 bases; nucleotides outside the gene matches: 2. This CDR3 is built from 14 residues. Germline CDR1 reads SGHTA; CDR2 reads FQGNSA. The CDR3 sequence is CASSWDSLNTEAFF. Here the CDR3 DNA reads TGTGCCAGCAGCTGGGACAGCCTGAACACTGAAGCTTTCTTT.

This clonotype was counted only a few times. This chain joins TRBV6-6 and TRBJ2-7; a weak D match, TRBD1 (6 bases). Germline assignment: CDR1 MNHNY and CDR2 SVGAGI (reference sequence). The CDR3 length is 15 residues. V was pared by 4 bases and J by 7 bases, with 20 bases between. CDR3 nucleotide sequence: TGTGCCAGCAGTTCCAGTGGTACAGGGAACAATGAGCAGTACTTC. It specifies CASSSSGTGNNEQYF.

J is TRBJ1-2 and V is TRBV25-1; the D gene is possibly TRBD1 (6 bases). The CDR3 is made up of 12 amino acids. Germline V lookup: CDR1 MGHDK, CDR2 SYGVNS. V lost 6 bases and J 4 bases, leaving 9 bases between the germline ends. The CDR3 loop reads CASRDRLYGYTF. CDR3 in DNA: TGTGCCAGCAGGGACAGACTCTATGGCTACACCTTC.

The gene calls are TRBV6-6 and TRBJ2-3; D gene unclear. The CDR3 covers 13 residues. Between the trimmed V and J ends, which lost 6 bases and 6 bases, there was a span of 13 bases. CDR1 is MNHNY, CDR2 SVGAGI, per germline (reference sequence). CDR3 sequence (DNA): TGTGCCAGCAGCCCAATTGGGCTGGATACGCAGTATTTT. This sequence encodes CASSPIGLDTQYF.